These T cell receptor beta chains were read from a single sample in a study of shared clonotypes between healthy human individuals. Profiling relied on immunoSEQ multiplex PCR, and the TCRdb table lists in-frame clones only, not all of them. The table records about 2 million clones, 95% of them present only once. What was sequenced was naive CD4+ T cells sorted from blood. The receptors shown here come from a man younger than 30 in good health. CDR3s include the opening cysteine and the closing phenylalanine or tryptophan. D genes are given only for firm matches.

D,V,J,CDR3
-,TRBV18,TRBJ2-7,CASSPQRESEQYF
TRBD1,TRBV6-5,TRBJ1-5,CASSPRTGFNQPQHF
TRBD2,TRBV7-9,TRBJ2-7,CASSLVGGGANRRNEQYF
-,TRBV5-1,TRBJ1-4,CASSLALDSTNEKLFF
-,TRBV7-8,TRBJ2-1,CASSLGREMYNEQFF
-,TRBV7-2,TRBJ1-6,CASSPGPNSPLHF
-,TRBV28,TRBJ1-2,CASTSGQSGYGYTF
TRBD1,TRBV27,TRBJ1-6,CASSWEGAIFSPLHF
-,TRBV29-1,TRBJ2-1,CSVGSYNEQFF
-,TRBV29-1,TRBJ2-2,CSARTPLTGELFF
-,TRBV29-1,TRBJ1-3,CSVGAEGSRNTIYF
-,TRBV6-1,TRBJ2-2,CASSESLGVDTGELFF
-,TRBV18,TRBJ2-7,CASSQTASYEQYF
-,TRBV6-5,TRBJ2-3,CASSYTSTDTQYF